The 16 T cell receptor beta chains below were found in one sample sequenced in a study of OX40 agonist ivuxolimab in advanced cancers. The table came from immunoSEQ multiplex PCR; TCRdb's copy has only in-frame clones and leaves some out. The sample consists of about 68,000 clones, more than 75% of them appearing once. Sequencing was performed on CD4+ or CD8+ T cells sorted from blood, taken in a trial of the OX40 agonist ivuxolimab. The receptor source for this set is an adult with an advanced solid tumor such as melanoma, head and neck, liver or kidney cancer.

The chain joins TRBV5-5 to TRBJ2-5; 8 positions agree with TRBD1. The CDR3 loop spans 13 amino acids. CDR1 and CDR2 (germline): SGHKS, YYEKEE (reference sequence). V was pared by 4 bases and J by 4 bases, with 3 bases of the junction left unmatched. CDR3 sequence (DNA): TGTGCCAGCAGCCTGGACAGGGCAGAGACCCAGTACTTC. Translated, it gives CASSLDRAETQYF.

The CDR3 DNA is TGCGCCAGCAGCCTCCTGACTAGCGGGAACACCGGGGAGCTGTTTTTT. It codes for CASSLLTSGNTGELFF. The chain joins TRBV5-1 to TRBJ2-2, with TRBD2 matching 9 bases. CDR1 SGHRS and CDR2 YFSETQ come from the germline V gene. The CDR3 has 16 residues. J gave up 1 base and V 4 bases, and 5 bases lay outside the gene matches.

The chain is built from TRBV19 and TRBJ1-5; no clear D gene. CDR1 and CDR2 from the germline V gene are LNHDA and SQIVND (reference sequence). V lost 4 bases to trimming and J lost 2 bases, with 12 bases between them. This CDR3 spans 15 amino acids. CDR3 region: CASSTTRLGNQPQHF. CDR3 DNA: TGTGCCAGTAGTACCACACGATTGGGCAATCAGCCCCAGCATTTT.

This chain connects TRBV18 to TRBJ2-7; 7 bases are shared with TRBD1. CDR3 length: 15 amino acids. In germline, CDR1 is KGHSH, CDR2 LQKENI. V lost 2 bases, J lost 5 bases, and 9 bases stayed unmatched. CDR3 sequence: CASSPSYRGKDEQYF. The CDR3 nucleotides read TGTGCCAGCTCACCATCTTACAGGGGTAAGGACGAGCAGTACTTC. The full variable domain, completed using reference TRBV18 and TRBJ2-7, is NAGVMQNPRHLVRRRGQEARLRCSPMKGHSHVYWYRQLPEEGLKFMVYLQKENIIDESGMPKERFSAEFPKEGPSILRIQQVVRGDSAAYFCASSPSYRGKDEQYFGPGTRLTVT.

The V call is TRBV7-2, the J call TRBJ2-1; TRBD1 is a possible D gene (6 bases). CDR3 length: 13 residues. Between the trimmed V and J ends, which lost 6 bases and 5 bases, there was a span of 11 bases. Per the germline V gene, CDR1 is SGHTA and CDR2 is FQGNSA. The CDR3 DNA reads TGTGCCAGCAGGGCCACAGGGAACAATGAGCAGTTCTTC. This sequence encodes CASRATGNNEQFF.

The V call is TRBV5-1, the J call TRBJ2-7; tentatively, D is TRBD1 (7 bases). The germline V gene encodes CDR1 SGHRS and CDR2 YFSETQ. The V gene lost 0 bases and the J gene lost 4 bases, with 11 bases spanning the gap. The CDR3 has 14 amino acids. CDR3 nucleotide sequence: TGCGCCAGCAGCTTGGGTCCAGGGGGGTACGAGCAGTACTTC. Its translation: CASSLGPGGYEQYF.

The chain joins TRBV9 to TRBJ2-2; D not resolved. V was shortened by 3 bases and J by 5 bases, with 14 bases between the two germline ends. Germline CDR1 SGDLS, CDR2 YYNGEE. The CDR3 sequence is 15 residues long. The chain's CDR3 is CASSGTAATTGELFF. The CDR3 DNA reads TGTGCCAGCAGCGGGACCGCAGCCACGACCGGGGAGCTGTTTTTT. The whole variable domain, filled in from reference TRBV9 and TRBJ2-2, reads DSGVTQTPKHLITATGQRVTLRCSPRSGDLSVYWYQQSLDQGLQFLIQYYNGEERAKGNILERFSAQQFPDLHSELNLSSLELGDSALYFCASSGTAATTGELFFGEGSRLTVL.

The chain is built from TRBV11-3 and TRBJ2-2, with TRBD1 matching 9 bases. This CDR3 has 15 amino acids. CDR1 is SGHNT and CDR2 is YENEEA in the germline V gene. V lost 5 bases to trimming and J lost 1 base; unmatched junction nucleotides: 2. The CDR3 protein is CASSLGQGNTGELFF. In DNA, the CDR3 is TGTGCCAGCAGCCTGGGACAGGGGAACACCGGGGAGCTGTTTTTT.

The genes are TRBV10-3 and TRBJ2-1; tentatively, D is TRBD2 (5 bases). V was shortened by 10 bases and J by 4 bases, with 17 bases between the two germline ends. CDR3 length: 14 residues. Germline V lookup: CDR1 ENHRY, CDR2 SYGVKD. CDR3 protein: CATRFSEVYNEQFF. The CDR3 region has the DNA TGTGCCACCCGGTTTAGCGAGGTTTACAATGAGCAGTTCTTC.

This chain links TRBV6-6 with TRBJ2-7; D gene uncertain. The CDR3 is 11 amino acids. V lost 6 bases, J lost 3 bases, and 6 bases lay in between. Germline-derived CDR1 and CDR2 are MNHNY and SVGAGI (reference sequence). The CDR3 DNA reads as TGTGCCAGCAGACAAAACTACGAGCAGTACTTC. It yields the protein CASRQNYEQYF.

The rearrangement joins TRBV27 to TRBJ2-1; 13 bases line up with TRBD2. There are 16 residues in the CDR3. Trimming cost V 6 bases and J 4 bases; bases outside gene matches: 6. Per germline, CDR1 MNHEY and CDR2 SMNVEV (reference sequence). The CDR3 here is CASRPTSGGAYNEQFF. As DNA, the CDR3 is TGTGCCAGCAGACCTACTAGCGGGGGGGCTTACAATGAGCAGTTCTTC.

The gene calls are TRBV18 and TRBJ1-2; 8 nucleotides match TRBD1. CDR3 length: 14 residues. The V gene's germline CDR1 is KGHSH and CDR2 LQKENI. The V and J ends lost 5 bases and 4 bases, in that order; junction bases with no gene match: 6. This CDR3 reads CASSSPGQGYGYTF. CDR3 in DNA: TGTGCCAGCTCATCCCCTGGACAGGGCTATGGCTACACCTTC. The variable domain in full, completed from reference TRBV18 and TRBJ1-2, reads NAGVMQNPRHLVRRRGQEARLRCSPMKGHSHVYWYRQLPEEGLKFMVYLQKENIIDESGMPKERFSAEFPKEGPSILRIQQVVRGDSAAYFCASSSPGQGYGYTFGSGTRLTVV.

V gene TRBV6-1 combines with J gene TRBJ1-5; D is perhaps TRBD1 (5 bases). Trimming shortened V by 5 bases and J by 11 bases, and 10 bases separated the two germline ends. The germline CDR1 and CDR2 sequences are MNHNS and SASEGT. The CDR3 spans 11 residues. The CDR3 is CASSTGPTQHF. The CDR3 region has the DNA TGTGCCAGCAGTACGGGGCCTACCCAGCATTTT.

The chain carries TRBV7-8 and TRBJ2-5; D call uncertain. The CDR3 consists of 14 residues. Trimming took off 5 bases at V and 1 base at J, with 11 bases between the two ends. Germline V gene sequence: CDR1 SGHVS, CDR2 FQNEAQ. CDR3 nucleotide sequence: TGTGCCAGCAGCACTCGCCCCGCCCAAGAGACCCAGTACTTC. Translation: CASSTRPAQETQYF.

V gene TRBV9 combines with J gene TRBJ2-3; perhaps TRBD2 as D (6 bases). The V gene lost 3 bases and the J gene lost 2 bases, with 16 bases spanning the gap. The germline CDR1 and CDR2 sequences are SGDLS and YYNGEE. This CDR3 comprises 16 residues. CDR3 sequence reads: CASSGNRREPTDTQYF. Here the CDR3 DNA reads TGTGCCAGCAGCGGGAACCGGCGGGAACCCACAGATACGCAGTATTTT.

V gene TRBV11-2 combines with J gene TRBJ2-1; 11 bases are a match to TRBD2. Germline V CDR1 and CDR2: SGHAT, FQNNGV. V trimming: 4 bases; J trimming: 8 bases; junction bases outside the gene matches: 7. This CDR3 is built from 15 residues. The CDR3 is CASSSIAGGLYEQFF. For the CDR3, the DNA is TGTGCCAGCAGCTCTATAGCGGGAGGGTTATATGAGCAGTTCTTC.